This T cell receptor beta chain stems from a study of T-cell reconstitution after alpha-beta-depleted transplantation in children. A TCRbeta library incorporating unique molecular identifiers was prepared. TCRdb reanalysed the PCR reads using MiXCR and keeps one entry per CDR3 protein. This sample has about 980,000 distinct CDR3 sequences, with roughly 29% found just once. Germline assignment: CDR1 MNHNS and CDR2 SASEGT. The CDR3 extends over 15 amino acids. Trimming left V 8 bases short and J 2 bases short, with 15 bases between. This clonotype was seen ten or more times. The TCR originated in a boy in the first two years of life who had a stem cell transplant for SCID, so the T cells may come from the graft donor. The sequencing here drew on PBMCs, mostly from graft donor cells, taken 360 days after TCRalphabeta/CD19-depleted stem cell transplant. The chain is built from TRBV6-1 and TRBJ2-2; D unclear. CDR3 sequence (DNA): TGTGCCAGCGGTATCGGGCAGTTAAACACCGGGGAGCTGTTTTTT. Amino acid sequence: CASGIGQLNTGELFF.